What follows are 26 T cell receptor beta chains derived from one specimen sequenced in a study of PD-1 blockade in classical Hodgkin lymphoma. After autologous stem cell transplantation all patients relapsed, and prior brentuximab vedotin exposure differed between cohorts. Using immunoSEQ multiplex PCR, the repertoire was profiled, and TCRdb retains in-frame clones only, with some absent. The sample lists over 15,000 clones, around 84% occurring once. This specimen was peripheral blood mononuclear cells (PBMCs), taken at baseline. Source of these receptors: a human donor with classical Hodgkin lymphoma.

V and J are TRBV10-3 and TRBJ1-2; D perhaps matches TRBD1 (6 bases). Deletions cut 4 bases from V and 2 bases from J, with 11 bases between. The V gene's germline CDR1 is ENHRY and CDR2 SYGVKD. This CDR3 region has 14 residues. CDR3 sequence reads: CAISAGTKNYGYTF. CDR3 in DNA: TGTGCCATCAGTGCCGGGACAAAAAACTATGGCTACACCTTC.

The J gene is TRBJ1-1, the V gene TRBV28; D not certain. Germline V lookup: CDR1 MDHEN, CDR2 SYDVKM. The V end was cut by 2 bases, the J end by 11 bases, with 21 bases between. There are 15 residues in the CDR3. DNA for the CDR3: TGTGCCAGCAGTTTACTCGGCGGTTTGGCCGGAGCGGCTTTCTTT. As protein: CASSLLGGLAGAAFF. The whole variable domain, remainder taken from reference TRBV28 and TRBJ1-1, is DVKVTQSSRYLVKRTGEKVFLECVQDMDHENMFWYRQDPGLGLRLIYFSYDVKMKEKGDIPEGYSVSREKKERFSLILESASTNQTSMYLCASSLLGGLAGAAFFGQGTRLTVV.

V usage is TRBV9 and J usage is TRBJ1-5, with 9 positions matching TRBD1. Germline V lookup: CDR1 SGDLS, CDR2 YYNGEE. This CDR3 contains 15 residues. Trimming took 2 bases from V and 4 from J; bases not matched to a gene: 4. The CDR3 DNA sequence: TGTGCCAGCAGCGTCGGACAGGGGTCTAATCAGCCCCAGCATTTT. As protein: CASSVGQGSNQPQHF.

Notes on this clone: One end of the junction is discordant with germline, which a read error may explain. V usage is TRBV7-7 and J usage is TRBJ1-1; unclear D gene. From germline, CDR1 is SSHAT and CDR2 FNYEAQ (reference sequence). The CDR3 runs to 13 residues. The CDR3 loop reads CASSFGVGTEAFF. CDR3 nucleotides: TGTGCTAGCAGCTTCGGGGTTGGCACTGAAGCTTTCTTT.

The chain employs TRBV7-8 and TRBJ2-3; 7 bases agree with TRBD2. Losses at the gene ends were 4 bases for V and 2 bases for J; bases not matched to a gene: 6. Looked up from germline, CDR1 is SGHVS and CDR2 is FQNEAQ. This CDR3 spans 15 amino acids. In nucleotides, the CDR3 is TGTGCCAGCAGCTCCAGCGGGGTGACCACAGATACGCAGTATTTT. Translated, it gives CASSSSGVTTDTQYF.

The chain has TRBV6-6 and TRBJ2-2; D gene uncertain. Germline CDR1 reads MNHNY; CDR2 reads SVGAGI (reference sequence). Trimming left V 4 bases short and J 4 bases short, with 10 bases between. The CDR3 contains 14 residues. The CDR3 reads CASSLSTGTGELFF. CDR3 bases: TGTGCCAGCAGTTTGTCCACGGGCACCGGGGAGCTGTTTTTT.

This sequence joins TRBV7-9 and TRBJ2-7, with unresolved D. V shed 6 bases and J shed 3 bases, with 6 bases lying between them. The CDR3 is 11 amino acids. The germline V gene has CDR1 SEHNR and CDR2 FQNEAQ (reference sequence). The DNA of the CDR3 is TGTGCCAGCAGTTTCAACTACGAGCAGTACTTC. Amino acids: CASSFNYEQYF.

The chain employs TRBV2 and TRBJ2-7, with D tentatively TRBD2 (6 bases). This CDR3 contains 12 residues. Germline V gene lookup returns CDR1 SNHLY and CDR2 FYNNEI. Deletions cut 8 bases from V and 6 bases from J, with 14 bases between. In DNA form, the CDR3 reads TGTGCCAGCTACCCGGAGGGCCTCGAGCAGTACTTC. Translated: CASYPEGLEQYF. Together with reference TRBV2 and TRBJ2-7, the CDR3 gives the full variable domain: EPEVTQTPSHQVTQMGQEVILRCVPISNHLYFYWYRQILGQKVEFLVSFYNNEISEKSEIFDDQFSVERPDGSNFTLKIRSTKLEDSAMYFCASYPEGLEQYFGPGTRLTVT.

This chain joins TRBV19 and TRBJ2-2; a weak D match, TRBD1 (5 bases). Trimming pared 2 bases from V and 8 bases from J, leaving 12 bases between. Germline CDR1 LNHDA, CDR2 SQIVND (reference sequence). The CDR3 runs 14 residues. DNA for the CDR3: TGTGCCAGTAGTATAAGCAGGACACCGGGGGAGCTGTTTTTT. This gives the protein CASSISRTPGELFF.

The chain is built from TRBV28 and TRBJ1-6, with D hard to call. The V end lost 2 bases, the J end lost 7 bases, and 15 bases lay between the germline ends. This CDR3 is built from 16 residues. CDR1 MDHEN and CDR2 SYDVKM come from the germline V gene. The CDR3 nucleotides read TGTGCCAGCAGTTTAGAGGGTCTCTTCCCCAATTCACCCCTCCACTTT. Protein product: CASSLEGLFPNSPLHF. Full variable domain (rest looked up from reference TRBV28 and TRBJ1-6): DVKVTQSSRYLVKRTGEKVFLECVQDMDHENMFWYRQDPGLGLRLIYFSYDVKMKEKGDIPEGYSVSREKKERFSLILESASTNQTSMYLCASSLEGLFPNSPLHFGNGTRLTVT.

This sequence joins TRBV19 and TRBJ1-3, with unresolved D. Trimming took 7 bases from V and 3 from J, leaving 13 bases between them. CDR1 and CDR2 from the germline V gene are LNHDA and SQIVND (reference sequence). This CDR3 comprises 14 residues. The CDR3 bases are TGTGCCAGTACGGAGGTTTCACGTGGAAACACCATATATTTT. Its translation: CASTEVSRGNTIYF.

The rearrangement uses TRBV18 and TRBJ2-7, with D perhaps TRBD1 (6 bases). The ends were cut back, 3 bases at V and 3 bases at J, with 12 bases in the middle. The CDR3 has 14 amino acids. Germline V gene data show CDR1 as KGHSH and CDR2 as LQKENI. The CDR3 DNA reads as TGTGCCAGCTCACCGACAGGAGCTCTCTACGAGCAGTACTTC. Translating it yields CASSPTGALYEQYF.

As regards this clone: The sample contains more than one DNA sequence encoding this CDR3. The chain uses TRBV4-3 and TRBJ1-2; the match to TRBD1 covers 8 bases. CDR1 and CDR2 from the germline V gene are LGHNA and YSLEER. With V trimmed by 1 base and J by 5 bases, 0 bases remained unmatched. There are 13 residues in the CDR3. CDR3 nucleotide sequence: TGCGCCAGCAGCCAAGGACAGGGGTATGGCTACACCTTC. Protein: CASSQGQGYGYTF.

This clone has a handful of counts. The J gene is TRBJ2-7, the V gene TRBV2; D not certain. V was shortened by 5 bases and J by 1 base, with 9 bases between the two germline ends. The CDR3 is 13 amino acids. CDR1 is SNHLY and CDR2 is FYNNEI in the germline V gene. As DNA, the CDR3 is TGTGCCAGCAGTCCCTTCGGGTCCTACGAGCAGTACTTC. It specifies CASSPFGSYEQYF.

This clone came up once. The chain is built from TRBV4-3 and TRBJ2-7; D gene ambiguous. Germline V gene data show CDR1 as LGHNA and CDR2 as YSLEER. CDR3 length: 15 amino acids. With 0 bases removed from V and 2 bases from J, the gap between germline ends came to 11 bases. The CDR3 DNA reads TGCGCCAGCAGCCAAGATCATAAGGGTGCCTACGAGCAGTACTTC. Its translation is CASSQDHKGAYEQYF.

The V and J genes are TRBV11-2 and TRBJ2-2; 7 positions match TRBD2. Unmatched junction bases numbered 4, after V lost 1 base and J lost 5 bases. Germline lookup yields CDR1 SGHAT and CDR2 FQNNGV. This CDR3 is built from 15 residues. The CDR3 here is CASSLGGLITGELFF. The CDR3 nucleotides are TGTGCCAGCAGCTTAGGGGGACTAATAACCGGGGAGCTGTTTTTT.

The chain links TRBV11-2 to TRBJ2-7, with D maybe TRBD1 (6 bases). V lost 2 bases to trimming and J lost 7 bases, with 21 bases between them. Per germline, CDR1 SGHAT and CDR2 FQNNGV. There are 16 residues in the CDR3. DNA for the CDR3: TGTGCCAGCAGCTTACACCCCAGCAGGGGCCAAAGGGAGCAGTACTTC. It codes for CASSLHPSRGQREQYF.

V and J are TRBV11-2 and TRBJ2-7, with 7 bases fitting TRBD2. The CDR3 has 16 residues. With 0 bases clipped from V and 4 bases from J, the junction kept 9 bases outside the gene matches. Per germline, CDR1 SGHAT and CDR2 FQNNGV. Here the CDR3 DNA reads TGTGCCAGCAGCTTAGAGGGAGGGCTTCTTTTTTACGAGCAGTACTTC. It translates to CASSLEGGLLFYEQYF. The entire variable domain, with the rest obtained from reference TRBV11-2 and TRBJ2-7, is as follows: EAGVAQSPRYKIIEKRQSVAFWCNPISGHATLYWYQQILGQGPKLLIQFQNNGVVDDSQLPKDRFSAERLKGVDSTLKIQPAKLEDSAVYLCASSLEGGLLFYEQYFGPGTRLTVT.

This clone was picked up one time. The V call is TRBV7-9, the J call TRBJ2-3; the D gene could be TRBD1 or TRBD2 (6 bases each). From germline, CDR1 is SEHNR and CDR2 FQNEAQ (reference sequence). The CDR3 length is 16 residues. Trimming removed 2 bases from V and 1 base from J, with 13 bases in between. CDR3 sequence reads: CASSLRGGWGTDTQYF. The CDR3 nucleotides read TGTGCCAGCAGCTTACGAGGGGGGTGGGGCACAGATACGCAGTATTTT.

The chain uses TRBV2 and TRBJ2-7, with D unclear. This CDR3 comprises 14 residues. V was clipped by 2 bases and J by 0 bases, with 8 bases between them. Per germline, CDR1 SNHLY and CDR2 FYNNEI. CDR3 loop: CASSERLNSYEQYF. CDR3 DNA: TGTGCCAGCAGTGAACGGCTTAACTCCTACGAGCAGTACTTC. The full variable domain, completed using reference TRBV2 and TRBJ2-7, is EPEVTQTPSHQVTQMGQEVILRCVPISNHLYFYWYRQILGQKVEFLVSFYNNEISEKSEIFDDQFSVERPDGSNFTLKIRSTKLEDSAMYFCASSERLNSYEQYFGPGTRLTVT.

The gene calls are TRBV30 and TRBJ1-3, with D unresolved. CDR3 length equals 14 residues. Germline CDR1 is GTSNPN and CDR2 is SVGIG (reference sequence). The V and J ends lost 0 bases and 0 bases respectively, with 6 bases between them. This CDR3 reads CAWSVGYSGNTIYF. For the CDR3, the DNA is TGTGCCTGGAGTGTGGGTTACTCTGGAAACACCATATATTTT.

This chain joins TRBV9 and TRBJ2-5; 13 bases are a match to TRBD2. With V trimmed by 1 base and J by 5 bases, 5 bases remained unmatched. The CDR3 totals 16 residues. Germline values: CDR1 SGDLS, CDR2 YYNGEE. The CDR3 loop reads CASSVQLAGGLETQYF. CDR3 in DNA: TGTGCCAGCAGCGTACAACTAGCGGGGGGGCTGGAGACCCAGTACTTC.

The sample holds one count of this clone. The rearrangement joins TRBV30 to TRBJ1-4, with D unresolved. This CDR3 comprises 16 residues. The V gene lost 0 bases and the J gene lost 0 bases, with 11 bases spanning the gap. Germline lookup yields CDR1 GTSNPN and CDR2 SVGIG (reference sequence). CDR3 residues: CAWSVVFPTTNEKLFF. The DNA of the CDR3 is TGTGCCTGGAGTGTAGTGTTCCCGACAACTAATGAAAAACTGTTTTTT.

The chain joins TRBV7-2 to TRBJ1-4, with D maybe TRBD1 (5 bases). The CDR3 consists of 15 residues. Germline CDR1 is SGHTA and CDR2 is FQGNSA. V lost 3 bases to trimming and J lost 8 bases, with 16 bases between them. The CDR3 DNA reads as TGTGCCAGCAGCTTCCAGGGAGGAGGTGAAGAAAAACTGTTTTTT. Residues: CASSFQGGGEEKLFF. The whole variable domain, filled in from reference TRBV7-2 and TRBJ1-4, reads GAGVSQSPSNKVTEKGKDVELRCDPISGHTALYWYRQSLGQGLEFLIYFQGNSAPDKSGLPSDRFSAERTGGSVSTLTIQRTQQEDSAVYLCASSFQGGGEEKLFFGSGTQLSVL.

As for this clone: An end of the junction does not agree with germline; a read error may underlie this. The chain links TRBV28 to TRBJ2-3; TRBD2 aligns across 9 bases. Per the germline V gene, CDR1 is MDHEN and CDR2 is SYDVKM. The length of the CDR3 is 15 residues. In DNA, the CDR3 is TGTGCCAGCAGCCGAGTACGGGTAGGGCCCCGTAGCGGGGGTTTT. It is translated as CASSRVRVGPRSGGF.

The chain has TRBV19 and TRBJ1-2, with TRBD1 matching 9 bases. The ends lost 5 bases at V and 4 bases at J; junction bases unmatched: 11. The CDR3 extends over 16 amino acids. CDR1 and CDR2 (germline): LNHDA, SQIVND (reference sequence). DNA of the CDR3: TGTGCCAGTAGTTCCGATTCGGGACAGGGAATCTATGGCTACACCTTC. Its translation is CASSSDSGQGIYGYTF.